This T cell receptor (beta chain) appears in the sequencing data of a study of memory CD4+ T cells and cytomegalovirus serostatus. The CDR3 is 19 amino acids. Trimming at V came to 4 bases and at J to 1 base, leaving 15 bases not matched to a gene. The germline V gene encodes CDR1 SGHRS and CDR2 YFSETQ. Repertoires were generated with immunoSEQ multiplex PCR, while TCRdb's copy carries only in-frame clones and drops some. The sample yields about 48,000 clones, approximately 78% seen once. The sort gate was single viable CD3+CD4+CD8-CD45RO+ cells for memory CD4+ T cells. The receptor was derived from an adult in good health and CMV-seronegative. This chain uses TRBV5-1 with TRBJ1-3; 9 bases match TRBD1. The sequencing input was memory CD4+ T cells from blood. CDR3 sequence reads: CASSLGVTGGAGSGNTIYF. The CDR3, as DNA: TGCGCCAGCAGCCTTGGCGTTACAGGGGGCGCTGGTTCTGGAAACACCATATATTTT.